Listed here are 10 T cell receptor beta chains from one sample, sequenced in a study of T cell repertoires in cytomegalovirus infection. Via MiXCR, TCRdb re-called the reads, giving one row per CDR3 protein. The sample contains approximately 1,000,000 distinct CDR3 sequences, around 32% of which appear only once. No antigen has been assigned to these receptors. Material: cultured CD8+ T cells from PBMCs, obtained from culture after CMV antigen stimulation. The receptors shown here come from a human donor in good health (CMV status not recorded). Some clones in this sample may be carry-over from other donors' samples.

This chain joins TRBV12-3 or TRBV12-4 and TRBJ1-2; no definite D call. The CDR3 runs 12 residues. V was trimmed by 3 bases and J by 7 bases, leaving 9 bases between them. The chain's CDR3 is CASSFFGSGYTF. CDR3 sequence (DNA): TGTGCCAGCAGTTTCTTCGGCTCTGGCTACACCTTC.

J is TRBJ1-6 and V is TRBV12-3 or TRBV12-4, with D unresolved. Trimming pared 3 bases from V and 10 bases from J, leaving 13 bases between. This CDR3 region has 14 residues. In DNA, the CDR3 is TGTGCCAGCAGTTTCCAGTTGGGCGGCTCACCCCTCCACTTT. This translates into CASSFQLGGSPLHF.

The chain carries TRBV9 and TRBJ2-1; 9 bases align to TRBD2. There are 14 residues in the CDR3. Germline CDR1 SGDLS, CDR2 YYNGEE. Trimming cost V 2 bases and J 9 bases; bases outside gene matches: 6. The CDR3 DNA reads TGTGCCAGCAGCGTGGCGGGGGGGCCTGGTGAGCAGTTCTTC. Translating it yields CASSVAGGPGEQFF.

The chain uses TRBV6-5 and TRBJ2-7; D tentatively reads TRBD1 or TRBD2 (5 bases each). Trimming took off 7 bases at V and 5 bases at J, with 18 bases between the two ends. Germline CDR1 reads MNHEY; CDR2 reads SVGAGI. The CDR3 loop spans 14 amino acids. CDR3 loop: CASNRPGRGDEQYF. CDR3 coding DNA: TGTGCCAGCAACAGACCGGGGAGAGGGGACGAGCAGTACTTC.

Worth noting for this clonotype: Relative to the germline gene, one junction end is altered; a read error may explain this. The chain recombines TRBV7-6 with TRBJ2-5; possibly TRBD2 for D (6 bases). This CDR3 has 15 residues. Germline values: CDR1 SGHVS, CDR2 FNYEAQ. CDR3 coding DNA: TGTGCTAGCAGCTTAAGAACGGAGGGATGGGAGACCCAGTACTTC. Translation gives CASSLRTEGWETQYF.

The chain carries TRBV2 and TRBJ1-6; D not certain. This CDR3 region has 13 residues. Between the trimmed V and J ends, which lost 11 bases and 3 bases, there was a span of 11 bases. Per germline, CDR1 SNHLY and CDR2 FYNNEI. The CDR3: CAGEGSYNSPLHF. CDR3 in DNA: TGTGCCGGGGAGGGCAGCTATAATTCACCCCTCCACTTT.

This clonotype was seen once. The CDR3 DNA reads TGTGCCAGCAGTTCCACTTACGTGGGGGGACTCCATGGCTACACCTTC. This codes for CASSSTYVGGLHGYTF. The V gene is TRBV6-8, the J gene TRBJ1-2; a weak D match, TRBD1 (5 bases). Germline assignment: CDR1 MNHGY and CDR2 SAAAGT. Trimming took off 4 bases at V and 6 bases at J, with 21 bases between the two ends. This CDR3 is 16 amino acids long.

CDR3 coding DNA: TGTGCCAGCAGCTTAGCCACAGCCTCTGGAAACACCATATATTTT. It encodes CASSLATASGNTIYF. The chain uses TRBV7-9 and TRBJ1-3; D is ambiguous. V was cut by 0 bases and J by 0 bases, with 6 bases left in between. Germline V gene data show CDR1 as SEHNR and CDR2 as FQNEAQ (reference sequence). The CDR3 runs 15 residues.

The chain combines TRBV4-1 with TRBJ2-7, with 8 bases fitting TRBD2. The germline V gene encodes CDR1 MGHRA and CDR2 YSYEKL. The J segment lost 6 bases and the V segment lost 2 bases, leaving 6 bases of the junction unmatched. CDR3 length: 14 amino acids. CDR3 in amino acids: CASSQPTSGSEQYF. DNA for the CDR3: TGCGCCAGCAGCCAACCCACTAGCGGCAGCGAGCAGTACTTC.

This chain joins TRBV12-3 or TRBV12-4 and TRBJ2-1; D is ambiguous. V dropped 5 bases and J dropped 6 bases, with 5 bases sitting between them. The CDR3 consists of 11 residues. CDR3 bases: TGTGCCAGCAGTACCCGCAATGAGCAGTTCTTC. Translated, it gives CASSTRNEQFF.